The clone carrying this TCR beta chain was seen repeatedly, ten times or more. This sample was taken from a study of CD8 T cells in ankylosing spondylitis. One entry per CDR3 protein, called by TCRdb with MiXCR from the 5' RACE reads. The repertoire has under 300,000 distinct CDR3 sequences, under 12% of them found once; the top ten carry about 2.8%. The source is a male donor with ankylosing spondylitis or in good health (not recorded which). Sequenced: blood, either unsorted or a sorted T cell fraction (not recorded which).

In DNA form, the CDR3 reads TGTGCCAGCAGTTCGCAGGGGGCTTCCGGGGAGCTGTTTTTT. Translation: CASSSQGASGELFF. V usage is TRBV12-3 or TRBV12-4 and J usage is TRBJ2-2; 8 nucleotides agree with TRBD1. The J segment lost 6 bases and the V segment lost 4 bases, leaving 4 bases of the junction unmatched. CDR3 length: 14 amino acids.